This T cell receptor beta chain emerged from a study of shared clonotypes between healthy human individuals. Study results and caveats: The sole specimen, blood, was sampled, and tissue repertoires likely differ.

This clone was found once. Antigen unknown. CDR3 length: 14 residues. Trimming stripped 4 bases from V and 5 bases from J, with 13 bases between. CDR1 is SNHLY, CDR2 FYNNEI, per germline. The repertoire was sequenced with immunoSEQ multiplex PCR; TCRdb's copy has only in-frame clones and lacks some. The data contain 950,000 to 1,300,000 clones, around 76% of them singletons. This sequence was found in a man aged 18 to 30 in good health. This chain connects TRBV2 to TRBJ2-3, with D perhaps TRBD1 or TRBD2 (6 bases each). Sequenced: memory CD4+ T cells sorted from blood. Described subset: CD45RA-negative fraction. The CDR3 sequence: CASSVWGAGDTQYF. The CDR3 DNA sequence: TGTGCCAGCAGTGTATGGGGGGCGGGAGATACGCAGTATTTT.